This T cell receptor beta chain was sequenced in a study of cytomegalovirus exposure and HLA in healthy donors. Study-wide points: A later analysis reportedly identified an Asian-associated ancestry cluster as carrying fewer N-insertions than the 666-donor mean.

This clone was seen only a few times. Its antigen remains unknown. Germline V gene lookup returns CDR1 LGHNT and CDR2 FRNRAP. CDR3 size: 18 residues. Germline trimming cut 7 bases from V and 8 bases from J; bases unmatched to any gene: 20. The PCR used 60 Vbeta and 13 Jbeta primers. Assay: immunoSEQ multiplex PCR; the TCRdb copy retains only in-frame clones and omits some. This sample has around 130,000 clones, with over 8.5% found just once. The sequence was obtained from a middle-aged woman in good health and CMV-seropositive. V usage is TRBV12-5 and J usage is TRBJ1-4; the match to TRBD1 covers 9 bases. Sequencing was carried out using PBMCs. The DNA for the CDR3 is TGTGCTAGTGCTCTCGGTCGGGGGGTGGGACAGGGTGGGGAAAAACTGTTTTTT. This sequence encodes CASALGRGVGQGGEKLFF.